A single sample is the source of the 14 T cell receptor beta chains below, sequenced in a study of blood T cell repertoires in COVID-19. The protocol was immunoSEQ multiplex PCR, while the TCRdb copy is restricted to in-frame clones and leaves out a portion. The sample records around 290,000 clones, approximately 86% being singletons. Sequencing was carried out using PBMCs or T cells enriched from blood (not recorded which). These receptors were collected from a woman aged 18-35 years who had recovered from COVID-19.

V and J are TRBV5-4 and TRBJ2-3; 9 bases agree with TRBD1. Trimming took 4 bases from V and 4 from J; bases not matched to a gene: 4. Germline V lookup: CDR1 SGHNT, CDR2 YYREEE (reference sequence). The CDR3 is 14 amino acids. As DNA, the CDR3 is TGTGCCAGCAGCCGGGACAGGGAAGCAGATACGCAGTATTTT. Its translation is CASSRDREADTQYF.

The rearrangement links TRBV9 to TRBJ2-1; 10 nucleotides agree with TRBD2. Trimming took 3 bases from V and 4 from J; bases not matched to a gene: 7. The CDR3 loop spans 16 amino acids. Germline loops: CDR1 SGDLS, CDR2 YYNGEE. The CDR3 sequence: CASSASGTSVYNEQFF. The CDR3 coding sequence is TGTGCCAGCAGCGCATCCGGGACTAGCGTTTACAATGAGCAGTTCTTC.

This chain joins TRBV7-2 and TRBJ1-1, with TRBD1 identical over 10 bases. With 6 bases clipped from V and 4 bases from J, the junction kept 2 bases outside the gene matches. The CDR3 consists of 13 residues. Germline-derived CDR1 and CDR2 are SGHTA and FQGNSA. This CDR3 reads CASSRTGGTEAFF. The CDR3 bases are TGTGCCAGCAGTCGGACAGGGGGCACTGAAGCTTTCTTT.

The V and J genes are TRBV9 and TRBJ2-7, with a tentative D call TRBD1 (6 bases). This CDR3 region has 14 residues. Trimming removed 0 bases at V and 2 bases at J, with 9 bases between. Germline loops: CDR1 SGDLS, CDR2 YYNGEE. The CDR3 is CASSVGWGPYEQYF. Written as DNA, the CDR3 is TGTGCCAGCAGCGTAGGATGGGGGCCCTACGAGCAGTACTTC.

The chain joins TRBV15 to TRBJ1-2; unclear D gene. Trimming cost V 5 bases and J 0 bases, with 7 bases left between them. Per germline, CDR1 LNHNV and CDR2 YYDKDF (reference sequence). The CDR3 contains 13 residues. CDR3 amino acids: CATSLTPNYGYTF. CDR3 DNA: TGTGCCACCAGCTTGACACCTAACTATGGCTACACCTTC.

The chain carries TRBV6-5 and TRBJ1-1; tentatively, D is TRBD1 (6 bases). Germline V lookup: CDR1 MNHEY, CDR2 SVGAGI. This CDR3 contains 15 residues. Trimming took 5 bases from V and 1 from J, leaving 14 bases between them. The DNA for the CDR3 is TGTGCCAGCAGTATACCGGGACACCCGAACACTGAAGCTTTCTTT. The encoded protein is CASSIPGHPNTEAFF.

V and J are TRBV18 and TRBJ1-6; TRBD1 matches at 10 bases. This CDR3 is built from 14 residues. Trimming took 4 bases from V and 8 from J; bases not matched to a gene: 2. Germline CDR1 reads KGHSH; CDR2 reads LQKENI. The CDR3 DNA follows: TGTGCCAGCTCACTGGGGACAGGGGATTCACCCCTCCACTTT. Its translation is CASSLGTGDSPLHF.

The chain recombines TRBV4-1 with TRBJ1-3; D perhaps matches TRBD1 (6 bases). Trimming stripped 0 bases from V and 8 bases from J, with 14 bases between. This CDR3 has 15 amino acids. The V gene's germline CDR1 is MGHRA and CDR2 YSYEKL. CDR3 in DNA: TGCGCCAGCAGCCAAGATTCGGGACAACAGGACACCATATATTTT. Amino acid sequence: CASSQDSGQQDTIYF.

A single count supports this clone. The rearrangement uses TRBV5-1 and TRBJ2-3; 9 bases are shared with TRBD1. V trimming: 7 bases; J trimming: 1 base; junction bases outside the gene matches: 4. The CDR3 consists of 14 residues. The germline V gene encodes CDR1 SGHRS and CDR2 YFSETQ. In nucleotides, the CDR3 is TGCGCCAGCGCACAGGGGGCAGGCACAGATACGCAGTATTTT. Protein sequence: CASAQGAGTDTQYF.

The chain links TRBV6-5 to TRBJ1-4, with 7 bases that match TRBD1. With V trimmed by 7 bases and J by 4 bases, 6 bases remained unmatched. Germline loops: CDR1 MNHEY, CDR2 SVGAGI. This CDR3 has 14 amino acids. The DNA of the CDR3 is TGTGCCAGCATGCGGACAGGCTATAATGAAAAACTGTTTTTT. Protein sequence: CASMRTGYNEKLFF.

This sequence joins TRBV5-4 and TRBJ1-2, with D tentatively TRBD1 (5 bases). The germline CDR1 and CDR2 sequences are SGHNT and YYREEE (reference sequence). V lost 0 bases, J lost 8 bases, and 11 bases lay in between. The CDR3 is made up of 13 amino acids. The CDR3 is CASSLGRANGYTF. CDR3 coding DNA: TGTGCCAGCAGCTTGGGCAGGGCGAACGGCTACACCTTC. The entire variable domain, with the rest obtained from reference TRBV5-4 and TRBJ1-2, is as follows: ETGVTQSPTHLIKTRGQQVTLRCSSQSGHNTVSWYQQALGQGPQFIFQYYREEENGRGNFPPRFSGLQFPNYSSELNVNALELDDSALYLCASSLGRANGYTFGSGTRLTVV.

This chain joins TRBV11-3 and TRBJ2-3, with D perhaps TRBD2 (6 bases). Trimming removed 3 bases from V and 2 bases from J, with 12 bases in between. Germline CDR1 SGHNT, CDR2 YENEEA. CDR3 size: 15 residues. CDR3 region: CASSLEGGHTDTQYF. In nucleotides, the CDR3 is TGTGCCAGCAGCTTGGAGGGTGGGCACACAGATACGCAGTATTTT.

This chain joins TRBV20-1 and TRBJ2-5; no definite D call. Germline V lookup: CDR1 DFQATT, CDR2 SNEGSKA (reference sequence). The CDR3 is made up of 11 amino acids. The V end lost 6 bases, the J end lost 2 bases, and 7 bases lay between the germline ends. The CDR3 reads CSAREQETQYF. The CDR3 bases are TGCAGTGCACGAGAGCAAGAGACCCAGTACTTC.

Concerning this clone: The same CDR3 is also encoded by other DNA sequences in this sample. The V gene is TRBV3-1 (or the pseudogene TRBV3-2), the J gene TRBJ2-7; 12 bases agree with TRBD2. Germline CDR1 is LGHDT and CDR2 is YNNKEL (reference sequence). The CDR3 has 15 residues. Trimming took 1 base from V and 4 from J; bases not matched to a gene: 2. CDR3 region: CASSQGLAGVYEQYF. As DNA, the CDR3 is TGTGCCAGCAGCCAAGGACTAGCGGGAGTGTACGAGCAGTACTTC.